This T cell receptor beta chain was documented in a study of blood T cell repertoires in COVID-19. Looking at the study overall: Italy, Spain and the United States were the sources of the convalescent and acute COVID-19 samples. Sample material is recorded as cDNA or gDNA derived from T cells, B-cell-depleted T cells, or PBMCs.

Study processing details: It was from reference gene primer amplification that nucleated cell counts were estimated. TCRdb keeps only in-frame clones here, not all; method: immunoSEQ multiplex PCR. V, J and clone size are taken as reported in that table, and D and trimming were inferred from the DNA itself. Of under 110,000 clones listed, approximately 92% were seen once; the top ten hold roughly 5.6%. Sequenced material: peripheral blood. The receptor was isolated from a man aged 50-59 years with active COVID-19.

DNA for the CDR3: TGTGCCAGCGGAGTTAACTATGGCTACACCTTC. The encoded protein is CASGVNYGYTF. The rearrangement uses TRBV28 and TRBJ1-2; D remains ambiguous. The CDR3 is 11 residues long. V was clipped by 8 bases and J by 1 base, with 5 bases between them. CDR1 MDHEN and CDR2 SYDVKM come from the germline V gene.